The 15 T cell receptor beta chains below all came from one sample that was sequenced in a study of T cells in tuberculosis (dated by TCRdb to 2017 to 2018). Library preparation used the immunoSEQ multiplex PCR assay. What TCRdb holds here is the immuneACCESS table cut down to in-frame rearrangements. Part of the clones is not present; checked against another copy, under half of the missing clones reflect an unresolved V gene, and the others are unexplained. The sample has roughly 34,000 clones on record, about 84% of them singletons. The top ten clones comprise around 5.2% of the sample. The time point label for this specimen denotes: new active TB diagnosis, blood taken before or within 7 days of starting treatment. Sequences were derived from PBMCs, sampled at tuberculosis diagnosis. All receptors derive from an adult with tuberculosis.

Written as DNA, the CDR3 is TGCAGCGTTGAGTCGAGACAGGGCTACGAGCAGTACTTC. Translating gives CSVESRQGYEQYF. The chain couples TRBV29-1 to TRBJ2-7, with 7 bases that match TRBD1. The trim removed 3 bases at V and 3 bases at J, leaving 5 bases unmatched. CDR1 is SQVTM, CDR2 ANQGSEA, per germline. This CDR3 is 13 amino acids long.

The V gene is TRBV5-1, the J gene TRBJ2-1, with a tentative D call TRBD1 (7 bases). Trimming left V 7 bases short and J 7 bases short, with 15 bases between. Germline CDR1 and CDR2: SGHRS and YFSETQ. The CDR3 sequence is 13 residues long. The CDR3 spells CASGLPGGNEQFF. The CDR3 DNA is TGCGCCAGCGGGCTGCCAGGGGGGAATGAGCAGTTCTTC.

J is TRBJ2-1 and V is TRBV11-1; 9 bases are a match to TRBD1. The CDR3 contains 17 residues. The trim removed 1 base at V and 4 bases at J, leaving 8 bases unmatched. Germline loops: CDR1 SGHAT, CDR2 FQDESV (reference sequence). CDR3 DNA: TGTGCCAGCAGCTTAGTTCCCGCACAGGGGGCTTACAATGAGCAGTTCTTC. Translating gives CASSLVPAQGAYNEQFF.

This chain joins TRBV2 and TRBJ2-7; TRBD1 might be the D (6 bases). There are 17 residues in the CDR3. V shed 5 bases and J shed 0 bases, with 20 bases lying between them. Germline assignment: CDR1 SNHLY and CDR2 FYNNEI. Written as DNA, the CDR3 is TGTGCCAGCAGTAGTGGATTAGGGGGAGCTTTCTCCTACGAGCAGTACTTC. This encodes CASSSGLGGAFSYEQYF.

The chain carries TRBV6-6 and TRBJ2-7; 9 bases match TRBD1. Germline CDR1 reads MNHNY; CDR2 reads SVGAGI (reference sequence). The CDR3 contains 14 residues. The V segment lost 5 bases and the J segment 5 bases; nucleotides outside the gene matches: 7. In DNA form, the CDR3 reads TGTGCCAGCAGTAGGACAGGGGATTTCAACGAGCAGTACTTC. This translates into CASSRTGDFNEQYF.

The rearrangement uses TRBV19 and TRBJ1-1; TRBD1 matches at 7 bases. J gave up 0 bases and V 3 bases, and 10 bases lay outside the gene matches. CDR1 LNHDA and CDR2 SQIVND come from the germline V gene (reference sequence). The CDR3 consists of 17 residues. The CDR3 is CASSIFFLTGLNTEAFF. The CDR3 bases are TGTGCCAGTAGTATTTTTTTTCTGACAGGGCTGAACACTGAAGCTTTCTTT.

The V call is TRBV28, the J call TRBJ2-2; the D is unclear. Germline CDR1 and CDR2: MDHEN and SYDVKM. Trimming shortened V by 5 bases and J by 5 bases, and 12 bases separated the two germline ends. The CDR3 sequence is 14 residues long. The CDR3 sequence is CASSATRSTGELFF. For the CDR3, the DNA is TGTGCCAGCAGTGCAACGCGATCGACCGGGGAGCTGTTTTTT. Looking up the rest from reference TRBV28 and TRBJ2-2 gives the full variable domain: DVKVTQSSRYLVKRTGEKVFLECVQDMDHENMFWYRQDPGLGLRLIYFSYDVKMKEKGDIPEGYSVSREKKERFSLILESASTNQTSMYLCASSATRSTGELFFGEGSRLTVL.

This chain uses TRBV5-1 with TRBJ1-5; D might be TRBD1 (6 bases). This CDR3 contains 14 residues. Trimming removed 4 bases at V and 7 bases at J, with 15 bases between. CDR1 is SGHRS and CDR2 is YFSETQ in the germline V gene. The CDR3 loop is CASSLQGGGQPQHF. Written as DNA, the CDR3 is TGCGCCAGCAGCCTACAGGGTGGCGGCCAGCCCCAGCATTTT.

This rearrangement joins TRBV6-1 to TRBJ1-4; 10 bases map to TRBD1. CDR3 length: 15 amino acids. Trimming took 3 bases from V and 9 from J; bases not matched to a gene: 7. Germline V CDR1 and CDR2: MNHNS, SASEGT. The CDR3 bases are TGTGCCAGCAGTGAGGAGGGACAGGGGATAAAAAAACTGTTTTTT. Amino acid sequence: CASSEEGQGIKKLFF.

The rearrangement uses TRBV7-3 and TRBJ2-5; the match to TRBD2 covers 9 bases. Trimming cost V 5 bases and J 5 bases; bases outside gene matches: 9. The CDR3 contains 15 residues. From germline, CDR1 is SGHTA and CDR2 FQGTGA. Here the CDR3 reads CASSPTSGEGETQYF. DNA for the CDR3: TGTGCCAGCAGCCCGACTAGCGGAGAGGGGGAGACCCAGTACTTC. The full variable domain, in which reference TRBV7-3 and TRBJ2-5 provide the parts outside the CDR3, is GAGVSQTPSNKVTEKGKYVELRCDPISGHTALYWYRQSLGQGPEFLIYFQGTGAADDSGLPNDRFFAVRPEGSVSTLKIQRTERGDSAVYLCASSPTSGEGETQYFGPGTRLLVL.

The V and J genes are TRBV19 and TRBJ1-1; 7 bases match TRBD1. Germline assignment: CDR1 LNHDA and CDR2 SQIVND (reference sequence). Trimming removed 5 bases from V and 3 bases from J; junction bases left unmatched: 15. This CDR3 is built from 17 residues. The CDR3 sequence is CASSASTGFGIYTEAFF. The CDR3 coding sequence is TGTGCCAGTAGTGCCTCGACAGGGTTTGGAATATACACTGAAGCTTTCTTT.

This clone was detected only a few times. The CDR3 region has the DNA TGTGCCAGCAGCCAAGGGGAACTAGCGGGAGCTAATGAGCAGTTCTTC. Amino acid sequence: CASSQGELAGANEQFF. The chain combines TRBV4-2 with TRBJ2-1; TRBD2 aligns across 11 bases. V trimming: 1 base; J trimming: 7 bases; junction bases outside the gene matches: 6. Germline loops: CDR1 LGHNA, CDR2 YNFKEQ. This CDR3 comprises 16 residues.

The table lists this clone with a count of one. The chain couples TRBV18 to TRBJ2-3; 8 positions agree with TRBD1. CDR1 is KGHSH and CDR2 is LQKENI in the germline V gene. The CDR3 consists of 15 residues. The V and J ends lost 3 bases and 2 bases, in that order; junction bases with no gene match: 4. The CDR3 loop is CASSPGQAFTDTQYF. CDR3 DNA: TGTGCCAGCTCACCGGGACAGGCATTCACAGATACGCAGTATTTT.

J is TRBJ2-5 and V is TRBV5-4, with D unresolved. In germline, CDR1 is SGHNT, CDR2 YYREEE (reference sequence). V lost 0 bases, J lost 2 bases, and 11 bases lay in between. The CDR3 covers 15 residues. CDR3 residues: CASSLGKLRQETQYF. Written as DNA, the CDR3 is TGTGCCAGCAGCTTGGGGAAACTAAGACAAGAGACCCAGTACTTC.

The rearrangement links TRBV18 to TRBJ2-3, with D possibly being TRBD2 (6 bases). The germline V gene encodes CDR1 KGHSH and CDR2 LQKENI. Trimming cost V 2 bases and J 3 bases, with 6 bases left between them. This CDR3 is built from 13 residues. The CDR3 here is CASSPGGTDTQYF. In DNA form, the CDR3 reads TGTGCCAGCTCACCAGGGGGGACAGATACGCAGTATTTT.